The clone carrying this T cell receptor (beta chain) was seen ten or more times. Its target is unknown. A sample-barcoded 5' primer and a J-beta primer mix were used in a second PCR of about 7 to 12 cycles. Every cDNA molecule bore a tag from a template-switch adaptor containing 12 random nucleotides. TCRdb independently ran MiXCR on the 5' RACE reads; one entry per CDR3 protein. The data show about a million distinct CDR3 sequences, about 48% seen once. Each donor was a healthy Caucasian individual from Russia, aged 6 to 90. The germline CDR1 and CDR2 sequences are MDHEN and SYDVKM. Trimming pared 3 bases from V and 4 bases from J, leaving 9 bases between. The CDR3 length is 13 residues. The record originates from a study of blood T cells in healthy people across ages. Study summary: The capture of about one barcoded beta molecule per two T cells was achieved by template switching.

Study conclusions and caveats: A strong correlation between TCR beta diversity and naive T cell percentage was seen.

The sequenced sample consisted of blood. The source of this sequence is a man in his thirties or forties in good health. This chain connects TRBV28 to TRBJ1-2; D not resolved. The DNA of the CDR3 is TGTGCCAGCAGTTTTTGGGTCCTCTATGGCTACACCTTC. This encodes CASSFWVLYGYTF.